The clone carrying this TCR beta chain was observed a single time. The antigen is unknown. This sample was included in a study of cytomegalovirus exposure and HLA in healthy donors. Whole-study results and caveats: The sole available immune exposure information was CMV serostatus. It was assumed in the presence/absence analyses that sequencing depth was roughly uniform across donors. Some segments of the V type, notably TRBV6-2 and TRBV6-3, were excluded as indistinguishable. TCR beta sequences reportedly predicted most subjects' HLA-A and HLA-B alleles accurately.

The CDR3 contains 16 residues. V was shortened by 0 bases and J by 4 bases, with 15 bases between the two germline ends. From germline, CDR1 is LGHNA and CDR2 YSLEER. Vbeta (60) and Jbeta (13) primers were used in the PCR. The repertoire was sequenced with immunoSEQ multiplex PCR; TCRdb's copy has only in-frame clones and lacks some. The sample yields about 76,000 clones, around 70% seen once. The rearrangement uses TRBV4-3 and TRBJ1-2; D gene uncertain. The receptor was isolated from a middle-aged woman in good health and CMV-seropositive. Sequences were obtained from PBMCs. Written as DNA, the CDR3 is TGCGCCAGCAGCCAAGATTCGCGGGGAAGAGTCTATGGCTACACCTTC. It encodes CASSQDSRGRVYGYTF.